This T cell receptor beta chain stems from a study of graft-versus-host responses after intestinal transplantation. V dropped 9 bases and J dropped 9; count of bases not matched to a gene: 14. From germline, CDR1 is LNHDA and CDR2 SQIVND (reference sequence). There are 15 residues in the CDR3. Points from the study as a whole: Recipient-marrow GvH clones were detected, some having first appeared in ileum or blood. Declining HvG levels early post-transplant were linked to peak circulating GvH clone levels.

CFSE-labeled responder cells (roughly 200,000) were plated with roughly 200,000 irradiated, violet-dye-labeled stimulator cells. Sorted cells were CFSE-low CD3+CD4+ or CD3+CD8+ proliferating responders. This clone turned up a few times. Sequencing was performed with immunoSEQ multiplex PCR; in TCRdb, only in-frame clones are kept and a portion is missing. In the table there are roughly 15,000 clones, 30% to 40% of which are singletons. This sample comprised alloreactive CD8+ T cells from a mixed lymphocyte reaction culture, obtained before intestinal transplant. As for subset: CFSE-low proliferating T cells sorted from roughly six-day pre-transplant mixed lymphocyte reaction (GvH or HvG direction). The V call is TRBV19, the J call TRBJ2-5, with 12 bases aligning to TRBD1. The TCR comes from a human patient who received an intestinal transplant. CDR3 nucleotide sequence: TGTGCCAGCAGCCCCTCTCAGGGACAGGGGGCTTCCCAGTACTTC. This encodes CASSPSQGQGASQYF.